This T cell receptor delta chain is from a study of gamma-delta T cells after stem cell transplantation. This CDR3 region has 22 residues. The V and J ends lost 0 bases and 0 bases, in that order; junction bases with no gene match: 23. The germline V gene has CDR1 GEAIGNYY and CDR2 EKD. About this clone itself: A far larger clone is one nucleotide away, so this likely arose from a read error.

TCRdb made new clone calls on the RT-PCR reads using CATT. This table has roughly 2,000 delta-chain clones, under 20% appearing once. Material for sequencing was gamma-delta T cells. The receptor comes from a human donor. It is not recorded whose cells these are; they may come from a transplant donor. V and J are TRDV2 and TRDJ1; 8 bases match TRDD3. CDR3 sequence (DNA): TGTGCCTGTGACACCCTAGAAGGACCTACACTGGGGGCCTTACCTAACACCGATAAACTCATCTTT. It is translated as CACDTLEGPTLGALPNTDKLIF.